This TCR beta chain was found in a study of CD8 T cells in Susac syndrome. The V and J ends lost 7 bases and 9 bases respectively, with 19 bases between them. CDR3 length: 14 amino acids. CDR1 is MNHEY and CDR2 is SMNVEV in the germline V gene (reference sequence). It was with random hexamers that roughly 0.45 to 1 ug RNA was reverse transcribed. TCR beta CDR3 was amplified by immunoSEQ multiplex PCR. This amplification extended across 54 Vbeta and 13 Jbeta segments. TCRdb re-called the immunoSEQ multiplex PCR reads with MiXCR, one entry per CDR3 protein. The sample lists 250,000 to 300,000 distinct CDR3 sequences, roughly 85% occurring once. Included as multiple sclerosis controls were treatment-naive patients who had stable or active relapsing-remitting disease. TEMRA cells were enriched by FACS, while CD8+ and CD4+ T cells were obtained through a negative isolation that was performed magnetically.

The sequence came from a human donor with multiple sclerosis. Input material: CD8+ T cells from PBMCs. V is TRBV27 and J is TRBJ2-1; D might be TRBD1 or TRBD2, each matching 5 bases. The CDR3 is CASNFQGERGEQFF. CDR3 DNA: TGTGCCAGCAACTTCCAAGGGGAGAGGGGTGAGCAGTTCTTC.